Listed below are T cell receptor beta chains from one sample, sequenced in a study of blood T cell repertoires in COVID-19. The method was immunoSEQ multiplex PCR; TCRdb's version includes in-frame clones alone and lacks a portion of them. The sample includes nearly 50,000 clones, about nine tenths seen only once; the top ten take less than 3%. Material for sequencing was peripheral blood. The receptors were sampled from a woman of 80 years or more with COVID-19, enrolled during active disease. CDR3s include the opening cysteine and the closing phenylalanine or tryptophan. The order of the fields is D gene, V gene, clone size, J gene, CDR3 protein, CDR3 DNA. A D gene is named only where the DNA matches it firmly. Size values are once, few and many counts, or a class for expanded clones, and some rows have none.

TRBD1	TRBV28	.	TRBJ2-7	CASWDRGDEQYF	TGTGCCAGCTGGGACAGGGGCGACGAGCAGTACTTC
.	TRBV7-3	.	TRBJ1-2	CASSLGGALINYGYTF	TGTGCCAGCAGCTTAGGAGGGGCCCTAATTAACTATGGCTACACCTTC
TRBD1	TRBV11-2	.	TRBJ2-7	CASSLPPGQGTGEQYF	TGTGCCAGCAGCTTACCACCGGGACAGGGGACCGGAGAGCAGTACTTC
.	TRBV19	.	TRBJ1-1	CASSILDRRLNTEAFF	TGTGCCAGTAGTATTCTGGACAGAAGACTGAACACTGAAGCTTTCTTT
TRBD1	TRBV19	once	TRBJ1-1	CASSIGRTGTTEAFF	TGTGCCAGTAGTATAGGTAGGACAGGGACCACTGAAGCTTTCTTT
TRBD1	TRBV28	.	TRBJ2-7	CASRVMTGGLHEQYF	TGTGCCAGCAGAGTGATGACAGGGGGCCTACACGAGCAGTACTTC
.	TRBV20-1	once	TRBJ1-1	CSASNRATVNTEAFF	TGCAGTGCTAGTAACAGGGCAACGGTGAACACTGAAGCTTTCTTT
.	TRBV19	.	TRBJ1-4	CASTPGRRANPTNEKLFF	TGTGCCAGTACCCCCGGGCGGAGGGCGAACCCAACTAATGAAAAACTGTTTTTT
.	TRBV14	.	TRBJ2-2	CASSQQQGSAGELFF	TGTGCCAGCAGCCAACAACAGGGCAGCGCCGGGGAGCTGTTTTTT
.	TRBV5-1	few	TRBJ2-7	CASSLVSSVFNSYEQYF	TGCGCCAGCAGCTTGGTGTCTAGCGTATTCAACTCCTACGAGCAGTACTTC